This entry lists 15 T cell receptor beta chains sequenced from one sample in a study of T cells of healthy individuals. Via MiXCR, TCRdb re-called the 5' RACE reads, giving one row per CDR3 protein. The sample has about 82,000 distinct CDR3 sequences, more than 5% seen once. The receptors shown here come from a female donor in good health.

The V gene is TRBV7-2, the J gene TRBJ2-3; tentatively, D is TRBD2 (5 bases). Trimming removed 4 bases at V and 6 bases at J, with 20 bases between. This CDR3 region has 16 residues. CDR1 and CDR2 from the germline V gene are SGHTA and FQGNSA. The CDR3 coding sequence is TGTGCCAGCAGCTCTTGGATGGCCGGGATTTCGGATACGCAGTATTTT. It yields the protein CASSSWMAGISDTQYF.

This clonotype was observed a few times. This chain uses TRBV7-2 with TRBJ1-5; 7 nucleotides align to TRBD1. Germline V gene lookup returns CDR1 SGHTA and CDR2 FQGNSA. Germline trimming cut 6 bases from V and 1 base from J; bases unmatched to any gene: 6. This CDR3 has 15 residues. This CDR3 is CASRPGQQSNQPQHF. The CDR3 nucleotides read TGTGCCAGCAGGCCGGGACAGCAAAGCAATCAGCCCCAGCATTTT.

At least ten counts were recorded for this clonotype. CDR3 sequence: CSVDRGKATDTQYF. The CDR3 DNA follows: TGCAGCGTTGATCGAGGGAAAGCAACAGATACGCAGTATTTT. The rearrangement uses TRBV29-1 and TRBJ2-3; TRBD2 might be the D (5 bases). Trimming cost V 3 bases and J 3 bases, with 13 bases left between them. The CDR3 consists of 14 residues. Germline CDR1 and CDR2: SQVTM and ANQGSEA.

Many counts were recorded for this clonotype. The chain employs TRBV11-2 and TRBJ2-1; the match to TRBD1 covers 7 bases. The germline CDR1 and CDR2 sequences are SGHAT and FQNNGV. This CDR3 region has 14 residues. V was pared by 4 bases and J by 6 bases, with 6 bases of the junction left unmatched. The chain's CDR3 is CASSSPTGRNEQFF. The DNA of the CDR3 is TGTGCCAGCAGCTCCCCGACAGGGCGCAATGAGCAGTTCTTC.

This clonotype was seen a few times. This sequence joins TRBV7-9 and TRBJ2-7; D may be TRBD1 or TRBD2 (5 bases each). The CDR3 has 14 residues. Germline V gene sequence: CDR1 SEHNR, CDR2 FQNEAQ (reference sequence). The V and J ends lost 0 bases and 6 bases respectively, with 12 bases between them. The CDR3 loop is CASSLAGAEGEQYF. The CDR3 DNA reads TGTGCCAGCAGCTTAGCCGGGGCCGAGGGCGAGCAGTACTTC.

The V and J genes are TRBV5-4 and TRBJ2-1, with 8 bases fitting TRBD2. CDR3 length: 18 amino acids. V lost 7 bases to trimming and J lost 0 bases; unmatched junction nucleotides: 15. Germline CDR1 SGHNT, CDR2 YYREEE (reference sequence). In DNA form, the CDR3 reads TGTGCCAGCGGGGGAGGAGCTAGCGGGCCCCACTCCTACAATGAGCAGTTCTTC. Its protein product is CASGGGASGPHSYNEQFF.

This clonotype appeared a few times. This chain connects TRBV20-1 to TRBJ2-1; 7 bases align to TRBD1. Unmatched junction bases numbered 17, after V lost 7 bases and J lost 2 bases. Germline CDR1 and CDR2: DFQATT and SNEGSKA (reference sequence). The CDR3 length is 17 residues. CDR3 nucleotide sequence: TGCAGTGTGGTGACACCGATGGGACAGATTGCCTACAATGAGCAGTTCTTC. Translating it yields CSVVTPMGQIAYNEQFF.

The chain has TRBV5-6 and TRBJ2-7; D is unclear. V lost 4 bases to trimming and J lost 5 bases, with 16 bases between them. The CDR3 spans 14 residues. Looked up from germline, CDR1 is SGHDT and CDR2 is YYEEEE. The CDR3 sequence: CASSLTLVGNEQYF. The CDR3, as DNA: TGTGCCAGCAGCCTTACCTTGGTGGGGAACGAGCAGTACTTC.

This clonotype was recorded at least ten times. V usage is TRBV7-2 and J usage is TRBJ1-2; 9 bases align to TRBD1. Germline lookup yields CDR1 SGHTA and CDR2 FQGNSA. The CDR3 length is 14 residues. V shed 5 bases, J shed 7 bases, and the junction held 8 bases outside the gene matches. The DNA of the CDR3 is TGTGCCAGCAGCCCCACAGGGGGCGGATTTGGCTACACCTTC. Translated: CASSPTGGGFGYTF.

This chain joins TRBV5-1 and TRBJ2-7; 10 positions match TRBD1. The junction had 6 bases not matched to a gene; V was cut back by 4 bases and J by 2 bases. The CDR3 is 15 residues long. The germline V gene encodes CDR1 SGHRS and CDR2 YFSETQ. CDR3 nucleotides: TGCGCCAGCAGCGCCGGGACAGGGGTTCCCTACGAGCAGTACTTC. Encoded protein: CASSAGTGVPYEQYF.

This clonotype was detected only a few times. CDR3 DNA sequence: TGTGCCAGCAGTTACGGCAGGGATAACGAAAAACTGTTTTTT. Protein: CASSYGRDNEKLFF. V is TRBV6-2 or TRBV6-3 and J is TRBJ1-4; TRBD1 might be the D (5 bases). The CDR3 has 14 amino acids. Germline CDR1 and CDR2: MNHEY and SVGEGT. V dropped 2 bases and J dropped 8 bases, with 12 bases sitting between them.

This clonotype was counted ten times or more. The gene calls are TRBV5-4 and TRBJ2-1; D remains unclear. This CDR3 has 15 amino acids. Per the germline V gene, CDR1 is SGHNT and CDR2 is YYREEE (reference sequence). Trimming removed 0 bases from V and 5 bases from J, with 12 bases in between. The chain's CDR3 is CASSLGLVADNEQFF. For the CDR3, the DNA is TGTGCCAGCAGCTTGGGGCTAGTTGCCGACAATGAGCAGTTCTTC.

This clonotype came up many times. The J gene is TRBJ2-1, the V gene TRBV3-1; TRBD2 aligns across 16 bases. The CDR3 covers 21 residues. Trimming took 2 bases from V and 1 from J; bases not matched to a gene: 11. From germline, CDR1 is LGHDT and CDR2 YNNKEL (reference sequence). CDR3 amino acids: CASSQIPGLAGGTLSYNEQFF. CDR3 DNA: TGTGCCAGCAGCCAAATACCGGGACTAGCGGGAGGGACCTTGTCCTACAATGAGCAGTTCTTC.

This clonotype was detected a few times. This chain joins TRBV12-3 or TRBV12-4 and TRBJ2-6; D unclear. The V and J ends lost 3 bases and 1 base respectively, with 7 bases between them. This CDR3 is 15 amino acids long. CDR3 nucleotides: TGTGCCAGCAGTTTTTTTGGGTCTGGGGCCAACGTCCTGACTTTC. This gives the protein CASSFFGSGANVLTF.

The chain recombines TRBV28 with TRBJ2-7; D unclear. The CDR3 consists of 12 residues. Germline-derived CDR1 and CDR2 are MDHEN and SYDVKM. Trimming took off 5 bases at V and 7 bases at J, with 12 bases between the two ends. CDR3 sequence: CASSLSTREQYF. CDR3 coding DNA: TGTGCCAGCAGTCTGTCTACGAGGGAGCAGTACTTC. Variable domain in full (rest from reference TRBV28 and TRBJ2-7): DVKVTQSSRYLVKRTGEKVFLECVQDMDHENMFWYRQDPGLGLRLIYFSYDVKMKEKGDIPEGYSVSREKKERFSLILESASTNQTSMYLCASSLSTREQYFGPGTRLTVT.